This T cell receptor beta chain was obtained from a study of blood T cells in healthy people across ages. The CDR3 contains 17 residues. Per germline, CDR1 MGHRA and CDR2 YSYEKL. V was cut by 3 bases and J by 12 bases, with 27 bases left in between. The study isolated at least 6.5 million PBMCs from each sample. General observations from the study: Age showed a roughly linear inverse relationship with TCR beta diversity per million T cells. CMV status of donors was not determined, possibly confounding expanded clonotype changes. Higher diversity, along with more naive CD4+ cells, distinguished long-lived donors from aged donors.

Primed by a sample-barcoded 5' primer and a J-beta primer mix, a second PCR proceeded for roughly 6 to 12 cycles. TCRdb passed the 5' RACE reads through MiXCR, listing each CDR3 protein once. Of 650,000 or so distinct CDR3 sequences listed, about 51% are singletons. To note about this clonotype: Its antigen is unidentified.

This sequence was found in a woman over 75 in good health. This chain joins TRBV4-1 and TRBJ2-1; the D gene is possibly TRBD2 (7 bases). The sample comprised blood. The CDR3 loop reads CASSQRAWGGATMRQFF. CDR3 nucleotides: TGCGCCAGCAGCCAGAGAGCATGGGGGGGCGCCACAATGAGGCAGTTCTTC.